This T cell receptor (beta chain) derives from a study of cytomegalovirus exposure and HLA in healthy donors. General study points: It was likely that a cluster of highly shared sequence variants was a sequencing artifact.

J gave up 1 base and V 0 bases, and 14 bases lay outside the gene matches. CDR1 and CDR2 from the germline V gene are MGHRA and YSYEKL. The CDR3 sequence is 21 residues long. This clone was observed a single time. Its specificity is not known. PCR was performed using 60 Vbeta and 13 Jbeta primers. Profiling relied on immunoSEQ multiplex PCR, and the TCRdb table lists in-frame clones only, not all of them. The repertoire includes about 67,000 clones, 65% to 70% of them detected once, and roughly 2.1% sits in the top ten. The receptor was derived from a woman aged 25-40 years in good health and CMV-seronegative. Sequenced: PBMCs. This sequence joins TRBV4-1 and TRBJ2-1; 11 bases fit TRBD2. The CDR3 DNA is TGCGCCAGCAGCCAAGATTGGTTGACTAGCGGGGATTTCCCGTCCTACAATGAGCAGTTCTTC. It translates to CASSQDWLTSGDFPSYNEQFF.